These 3 T cell receptor beta chains share one sample of origin, sequenced in a study of T cell changes during pregnancy in multiple sclerosis. Profiling relied on immunoSEQ multiplex PCR, and the TCRdb table lists in-frame clones only, not all of them. This table holds tens of thousands of clones, 85% to 95% found once. The sample was CD4+ T cells from peripheral blood mononuclear cells, taken in the third trimester of pregnancy. The receptors stem from a female donor with multiple sclerosis, enrolled in a pregnancy study.

This chain uses TRBV30 with TRBJ2-2; D remains unclear. CDR3 length: 11 residues. Germline V gene sequence: CDR1 GTSNPN, CDR2 SVGIG (reference sequence). The V gene lost 3 bases and the J gene lost 5 bases, with 4 bases spanning the gap. Here the CDR3 reads CAWSRTGELFF. As DNA, the CDR3 is TGTGCCTGGAGCAGGACCGGGGAGCTGTTTTTT.

DNA of the CDR3: TGCGCCAGCAGCTTGCGGTCCCAGCGGGAGTACCAAGAGACCCAGTACTTC. Protein sequence: CASSLRSQREYQETQYF. The V gene is TRBV5-1, the J gene TRBJ2-5; the match to TRBD2 covers 8 bases. The CDR3 spans 17 residues. J was trimmed by 0 bases and V by 1 base; bases with no gene match: 8. Germline CDR1 SGHRS, CDR2 YFSETQ.

V usage is TRBV6-6 and J usage is TRBJ2-7; TRBD1 matches at 7 bases. Unmatched junction bases numbered 7, after V lost 2 bases and J lost 3 bases. The CDR3 loop spans 15 amino acids. Germline CDR1 is MNHNY and CDR2 is SVGAGI (reference sequence). The CDR3 loop is CASSYPTGTDYEQYF. The CDR3 DNA reads as TGTGCCAGCAGTTACCCAACCGGGACAGACTACGAGCAGTACTTC.